The rows below give T cell receptor beta chains drawn from one sample of a study of identical twins. MiXCR, run by TCRdb on the 5' RACE reads, gives a single entry per CDR3 protein. The sample contains hundreds of thousands of distinct CDR3 sequences, under 9% of which appear only once. In addition, the sample was reused for a study of yellow fever vaccine responses in identical twins.

Material for sequencing was PBMCs. Receptor source: a woman aged 18 to 35 in good health. Each CDR3 is given with its conserved first and last residue. Fields, in order: J gene, clone size, V gene, D gene, CDR3 DNA, CDR3 protein. A D gene is named only where the DNA matches it firmly. Only some rows state a clone size, as once, few, many or a class for expanded clones.

TRBJ2-7 few TRBV29-1 NA TGCAGCGTTAGTGACAGGCCCTCCTCCTACGAGCAGTACTTC CSVSDRPSSYEQYF
TRBJ2-7 many TRBV6-5 TRBD1 TGTGCCAGCAGTTACTCGACAGGGTGGTCCTACGAGCAGTACTTC CASSYSTGWSYEQYF
TRBJ2-5 few TRBV7-9 TRBD2 TGTGCCAGCAGCGACACCGGGAGGAGTGAGACCCAGTACTTC CASSDTGRSETQYF
TRBJ1-1 few TRBV7-3 NA TGTGCCAGCAGCTTATGGGGCCAGGGTGACACTGAAGCTTTCTTT CASSLWGQGDTEAFF
TRBJ2-7 few TRBV29-1 NA TGCAGCGTTGGGGAAGCGGACTACGAGCAGTACTTC CSVGEADYEQYF
TRBJ1-1 few TRBV10-3 TRBD1 TGTGCCATCAGAGAGGCAGGGGGCGGGACTGAAGCTTTCTTT CAIREAGGGTEAFF
TRBJ2-1 NA TRBV6-2/TRBV6-3 NA TGTGCCAGCAGTTACTCCCGTGGGGGCCCCTACAATGAGCAGTTCTTC CASSYSRGGPYNEQFF
TRBJ2-5 few TRBV10-3 NA TGTGCCATCAGGGGAGACCAAGAGACCCAGTACTTC CAIRGDQETQYF
TRBJ2-1 many TRBV5-1 NA TGTGCCAGCAGTCTAGAGGGGGGTGAGCAGTTCTTC CASSLEGGEQFF
TRBJ2-7 few TRBV7-9 NA TGTGCCAGCAGCTTAGCGGAAGAGCAGTACTTC CASSLAEEQYF
TRBJ2-1 many TRBV29-1 NA TGCAGCGCCGCGGGATACCTCTACAATGAGCAGTTCTTC CSAAGYLYNEQFF
TRBJ1-1 NA TRBV5-1 TRBD1 TGCGCCAGCACCGGGACAGGGAACATCTTGAACACTGAAGCTTTCTTT CASTGTGNILNTEAFF
TRBJ2-7 many TRBV7-9 NA TGTGCCAGCAGCTCCACCAGTAGGTCTCCGGGGCAGTACTTC CASSSTSRSPGQYF
TRBJ1-1 many TRBV10-3 NA TGTGCCATCAGGACAACAGGGAACACTGAAGCTTTCTTT CAIRTTGNTEAFF
TRBJ2-3 NA TRBV7-6 NA TGTGCCAGCAGCTCAGCGGCGGGTTCTTGGGATACGCAGTATTTT CASSSAAGSWDTQYF
TRBJ2-3 once TRBV7-3 NA TGTGCCAGCAGCTTATCGGGCCTTGGCGGGGCGGCTAGCACAGATACGCAGTATTTT CASSLSGLGGAASTDTQYF
TRBJ2-7 few TRBV19 NA TGTGCCAGTAGTGCCGGGACATCAAGCTCCTACGAGCAGTACTTC CASSAGTSSSYEQYF
TRBJ2-5 NA TRBV20-1 NA TGCAGTGCTAATTCAGGGGGGCCGATTCAAGAGACCCAGTACTTC CSANSGGPIQETQYF
TRBJ2-1 NA TRBV5-5 TRBD1 TGTGCCAGCAGCTCAAGGGACAGTACCTACAATGAGCAGTTCTTC CASSSRDSTYNEQFF
TRBJ2-7 NA TRBV3-1 NA TGTGCCAGCAGCCAAGAGACTGTAACCCAGTACTTC CASSQETVTQYF